This is a list of T cell receptor beta chains from one sample in a study of T cell responses to AZD1222 COVID-19 vaccine. Some clones are missing from TCRdb's copy, which holds only in-frame ones; the method was immunoSEQ multiplex PCR. Here the sample spans 140,000 to 150,000 clones, roughly nine tenths being singletons. The specimen comprised peripheral blood, sampled on day 0 of AZD1222 vaccination. Receptors were obtained from an adult in good health. Each CDR3 is given with its conserved first and last residue. The D gene is left open where the match is weak.

j_gene,len,v_gene,d_gene,CDR3aa,CDR3nt
TRBJ1-2,14,TRBV6-1,.,CASSERTANYGYTF,TGTGCCAGCAGTGAACGGACAGCTAACTATGGCTACACCTTC
TRBJ1-4,13,TRBV19,.,CASSSDPNEKLFF,TGTGCCAGTAGCTCTGACCCAAATGAAAAACTGTTTTTT
TRBJ2-2,13,TRBV7-3,.,CASSPSTTGELFF,TGTGCCAGCAGCCCCTCCACCACCGGGGAGCTGTTTTTT
TRBJ1-5,14,TRBV25-1,.,CASSESGPNQPQHF,TGTGCCAGCAGTGAATCCGGTCCCAATCAGCCCCAGCATTTT
TRBJ2-1,15,TRBV7-2,.,CASSLEPGSTTEQFF,TGTGCCAGCAGCTTAGAGCCGGGATCGACCACTGAGCAGTTCTTC
TRBJ2-1,13,TRBV24-1,.,CATSDFPRVEQFF,TGTGCCACCAGTGATTTCCCCAGGGTCGAGCAGTTCTTC
TRBJ1-5,13,TRBV7-2,TRBD1,CASSTRQGEVKHF,TGTGCCAGCAGCACCCGACAGGGGGAAGTCAAGCATTTT
TRBJ1-1,15,TRBV11-2,.,CASSLVGGGTTEAFF,TGTGCCAGCAGCTTAGTTGGGGGGGGGACAACTGAAGCTTTCTTT
TRBJ1-6,14,TRBV7-2,TRBD1,CASSSVQGPTPLHF,TGTGCCAGCAGCTCGGTACAGGGGCCCACACCCCTCCACTTT
TRBJ1-5,15,TRBV7-8,.,CASSRGGFSNQPQHF,TGTGCCAGCAGCCGGGGAGGGTTTAGCAATCAGCCCCAGCATTTT
TRBJ2-1,15,TRBV19,TRBD1,CASRGGDRAYNEQFF,TGTGCCAGTAGGGGGGGGGACAGGGCTTACAATGAGCAGTTCTTC